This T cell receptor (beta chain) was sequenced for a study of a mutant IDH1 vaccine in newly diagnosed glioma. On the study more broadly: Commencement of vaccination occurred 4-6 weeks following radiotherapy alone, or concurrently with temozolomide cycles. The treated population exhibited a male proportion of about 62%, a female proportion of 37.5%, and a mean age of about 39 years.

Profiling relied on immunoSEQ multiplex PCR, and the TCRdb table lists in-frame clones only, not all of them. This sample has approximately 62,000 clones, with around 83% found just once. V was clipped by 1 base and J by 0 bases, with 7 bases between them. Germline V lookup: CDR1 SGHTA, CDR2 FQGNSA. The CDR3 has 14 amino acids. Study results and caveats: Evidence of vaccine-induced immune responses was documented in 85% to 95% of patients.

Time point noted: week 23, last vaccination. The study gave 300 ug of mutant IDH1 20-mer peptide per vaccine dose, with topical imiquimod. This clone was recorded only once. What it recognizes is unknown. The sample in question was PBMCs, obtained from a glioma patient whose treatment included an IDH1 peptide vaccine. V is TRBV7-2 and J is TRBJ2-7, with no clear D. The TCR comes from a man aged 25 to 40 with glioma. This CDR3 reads CASSLGRNSYEQYF. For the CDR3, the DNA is TGTGCCAGCAGCTTAGGTCGGAACTCCTACGAGCAGTACTTC. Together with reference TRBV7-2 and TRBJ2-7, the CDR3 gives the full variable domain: GAGVSQSPSNKVTEKGKDVELRCDPISGHTALYWYRQSLGQGLEFLIYFQGNSAPDKSGLPSDRFSAERTGGSVSTLTIQRTQQEDSAVYLCASSLGRNSYEQYFGPGTRLTVT.